The T cell receptor (beta chain) under discussion was sequenced for a study of blood T cell repertoires in COVID-19. This clone was seen a single time. Clones were sequenced by immunoSEQ multiplex PCR, and TCRdb holds only the in-frame ones, with some missing. Seen here are about 260,000 clones, approximately 85% observed once, and the top ten hold roughly 1.9%. Trimming pared 4 bases from V and 0 bases from J, leaving 11 bases between. This CDR3 contains 15 residues. Germline assignment: CDR1 SGHTS and CDR2 YDEGEE. The clonotype originates from a woman aged 45 to 65 who had recovered from COVID-19. Sequencing input: PBMCs or T cells enriched from blood (not recorded which). The chain couples TRBV5-8 to TRBJ1-5; D gene uncertain. CDR3 sequence (DNA): TGTGCCAGCAGCCTGAGCGATTATAGCAATCAGCCCCAGCATTTT. Translation: CASSLSDYSNQPQHF.